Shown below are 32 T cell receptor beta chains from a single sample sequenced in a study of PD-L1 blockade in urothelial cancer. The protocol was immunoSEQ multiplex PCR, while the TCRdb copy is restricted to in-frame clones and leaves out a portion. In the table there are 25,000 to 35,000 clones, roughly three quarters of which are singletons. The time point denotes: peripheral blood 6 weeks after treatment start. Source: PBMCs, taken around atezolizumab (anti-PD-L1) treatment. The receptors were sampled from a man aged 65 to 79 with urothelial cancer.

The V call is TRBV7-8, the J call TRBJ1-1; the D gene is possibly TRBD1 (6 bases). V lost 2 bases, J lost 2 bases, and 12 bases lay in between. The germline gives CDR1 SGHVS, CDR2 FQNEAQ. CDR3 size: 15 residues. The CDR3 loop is CASSLSGRGNTEAFF. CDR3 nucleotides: TGTGCCAGCAGCTTATCTGGCAGGGGAAACACTGAAGCTTTCTTT.

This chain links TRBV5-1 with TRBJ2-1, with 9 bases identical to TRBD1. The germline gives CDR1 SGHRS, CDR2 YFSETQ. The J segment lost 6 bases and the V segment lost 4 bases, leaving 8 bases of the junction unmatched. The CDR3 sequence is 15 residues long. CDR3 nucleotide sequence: TGCGCCAGCAGCCGCGGCACAGGGGGCCGCAATGAGCAGTTCTTC. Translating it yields CASSRGTGGRNEQFF.

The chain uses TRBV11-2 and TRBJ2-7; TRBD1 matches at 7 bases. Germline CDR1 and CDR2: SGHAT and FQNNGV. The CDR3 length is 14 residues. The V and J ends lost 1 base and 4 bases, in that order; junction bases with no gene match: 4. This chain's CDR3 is CASSLGTGAYEQYF. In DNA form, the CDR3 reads TGTGCCAGCAGCTTAGGGACAGGTGCTTACGAGCAGTACTTC.

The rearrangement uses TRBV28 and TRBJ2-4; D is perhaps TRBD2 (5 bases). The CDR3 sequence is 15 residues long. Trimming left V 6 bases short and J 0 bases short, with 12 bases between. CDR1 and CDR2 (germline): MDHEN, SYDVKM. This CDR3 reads CASSGGDRAKNIQYF. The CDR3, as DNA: TGTGCCAGCAGCGGAGGCGATAGAGCCAAAAACATTCAGTACTTC.

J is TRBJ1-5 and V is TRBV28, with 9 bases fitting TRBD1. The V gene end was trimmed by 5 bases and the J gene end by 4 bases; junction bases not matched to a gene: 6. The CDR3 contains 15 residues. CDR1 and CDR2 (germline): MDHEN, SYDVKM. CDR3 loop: CASSPFGTGNQPQHF. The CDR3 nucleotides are TGTGCCAGCAGTCCCTTTGGGACAGGGAATCAGCCCCAGCATTTT.

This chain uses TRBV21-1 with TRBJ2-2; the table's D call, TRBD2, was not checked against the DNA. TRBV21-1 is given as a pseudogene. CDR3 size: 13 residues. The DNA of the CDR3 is TGTGCCAGCAGCAAATCGGGAACCGGGGAGCTGTTTTTT. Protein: CASSKSGTGELFF.

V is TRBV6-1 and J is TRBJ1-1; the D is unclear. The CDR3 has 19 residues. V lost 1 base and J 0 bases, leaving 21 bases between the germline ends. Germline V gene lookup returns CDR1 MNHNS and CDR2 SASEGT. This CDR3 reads CASSEGARSPLPLNTEAFF. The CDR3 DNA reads TGTGCCAGCAGTGAAGGGGCTCGGTCGCCGTTACCTCTGAACACTGAAGCTTTCTTT.

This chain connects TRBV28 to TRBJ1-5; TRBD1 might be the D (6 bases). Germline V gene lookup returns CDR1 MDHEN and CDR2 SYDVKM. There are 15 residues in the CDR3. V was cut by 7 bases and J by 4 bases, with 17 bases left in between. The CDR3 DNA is TGTGCCAGCACCTCCCGGGGGGCGGGGAATCAGCCCCAGCATTTT. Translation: CASTSRGAGNQPQHF.

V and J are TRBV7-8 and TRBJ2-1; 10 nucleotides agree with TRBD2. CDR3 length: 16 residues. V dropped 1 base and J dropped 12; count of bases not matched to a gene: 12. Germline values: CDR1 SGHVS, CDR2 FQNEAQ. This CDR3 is CASSLDPFSGGSGQFF. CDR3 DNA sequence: TGTGCCAGCAGCTTAGATCCCTTTAGCGGGGGGTCCGGGCAGTTCTTC.

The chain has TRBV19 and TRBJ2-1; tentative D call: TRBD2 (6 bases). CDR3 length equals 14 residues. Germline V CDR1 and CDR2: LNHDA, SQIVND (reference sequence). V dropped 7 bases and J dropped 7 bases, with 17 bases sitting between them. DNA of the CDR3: TGTGCCAGTACCCCGGGACTCACTGGGAATGAGCAGTTCTTC. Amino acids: CASTPGLTGNEQFF.

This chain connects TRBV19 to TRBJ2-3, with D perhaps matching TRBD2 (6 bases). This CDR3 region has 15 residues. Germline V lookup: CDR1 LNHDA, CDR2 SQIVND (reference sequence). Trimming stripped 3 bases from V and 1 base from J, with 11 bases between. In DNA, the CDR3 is TGTGCCAGTAGTATGGGGCCGGGGGGCACAGATACGCAGTATTTT. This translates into CASSMGPGGTDTQYF.

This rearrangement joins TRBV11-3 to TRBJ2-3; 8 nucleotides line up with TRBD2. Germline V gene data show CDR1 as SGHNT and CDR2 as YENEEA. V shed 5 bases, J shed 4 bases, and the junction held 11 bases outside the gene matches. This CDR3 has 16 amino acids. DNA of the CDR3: TGTGCCAGCAGCAAAGAGGGAATAGCGGGGTCAGATACGCAGTATTTT. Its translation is CASSKEGIAGSDTQYF.

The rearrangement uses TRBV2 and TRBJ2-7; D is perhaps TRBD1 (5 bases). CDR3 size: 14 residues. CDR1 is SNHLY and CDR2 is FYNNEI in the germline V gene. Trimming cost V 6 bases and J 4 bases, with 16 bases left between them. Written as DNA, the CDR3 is TGTGCCAGCAGATTGGAAGGGGCCCAATACGAGCAGTACTTC. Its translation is CASRLEGAQYEQYF.

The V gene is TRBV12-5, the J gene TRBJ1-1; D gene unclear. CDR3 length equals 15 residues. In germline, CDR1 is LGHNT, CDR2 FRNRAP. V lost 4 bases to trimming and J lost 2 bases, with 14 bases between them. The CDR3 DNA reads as TGTGCTAGTGGTTCGGTGGCAGGATTAAACACTGAAGCTTTCTTT. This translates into CASGSVAGLNTEAFF. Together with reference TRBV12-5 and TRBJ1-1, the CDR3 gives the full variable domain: DARVTQTPRHKVTEMGQEVTMRCQPILGHNTVFWYRQTMMQGLELLAYFRNRAPLDDSGMPKDRFSAEMPDATLATLKIQPSEPRDSAVYFCASGSVAGLNTEAFFGQGTRLTVV.

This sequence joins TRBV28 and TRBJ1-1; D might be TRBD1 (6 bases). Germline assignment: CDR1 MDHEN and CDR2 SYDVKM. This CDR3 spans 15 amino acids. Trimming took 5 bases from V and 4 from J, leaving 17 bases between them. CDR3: CASSPRPQGFTEAFF. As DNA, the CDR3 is TGTGCCAGCAGTCCACGCCCTCAGGGGTTCACTGAAGCTTTCTTT.

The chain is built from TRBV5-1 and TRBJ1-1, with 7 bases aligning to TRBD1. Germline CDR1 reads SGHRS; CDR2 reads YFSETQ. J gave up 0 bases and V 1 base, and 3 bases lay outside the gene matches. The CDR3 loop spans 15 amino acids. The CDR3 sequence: CASSLSGTVNTEAFF. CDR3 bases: TGCGCCAGCAGCTTGTCCGGGACAGTGAACACTGAAGCTTTCTTT. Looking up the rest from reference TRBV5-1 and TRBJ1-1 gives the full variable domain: KAGVTQTPRYLIKTRGQQVTLSCSPISGHRSVSWYQQTPGQGLQFLFEYFSETQRNKGNFPGRFSGRQFSNSRSEMNVSTLELGDSALYLCASSLSGTVNTEAFFGQGTRLTVV.

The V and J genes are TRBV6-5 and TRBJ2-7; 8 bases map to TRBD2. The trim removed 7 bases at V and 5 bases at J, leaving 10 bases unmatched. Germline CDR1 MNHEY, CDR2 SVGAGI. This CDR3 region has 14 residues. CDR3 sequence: CASIPSGGRDEQYF. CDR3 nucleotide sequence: TGTGCCAGCATTCCCTCGGGGGGGCGGGACGAGCAGTACTTC.

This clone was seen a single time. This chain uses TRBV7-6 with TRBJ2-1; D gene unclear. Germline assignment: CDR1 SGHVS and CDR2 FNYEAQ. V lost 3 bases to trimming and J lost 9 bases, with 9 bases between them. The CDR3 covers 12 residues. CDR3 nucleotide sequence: TGTGCCAGCAGCTTTAGAATTGGTGAGCAGTTCTTC. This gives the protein CASSFRIGEQFF.

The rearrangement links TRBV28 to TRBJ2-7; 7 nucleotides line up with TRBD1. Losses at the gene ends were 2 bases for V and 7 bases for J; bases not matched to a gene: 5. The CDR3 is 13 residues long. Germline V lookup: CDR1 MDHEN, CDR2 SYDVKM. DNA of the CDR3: TGTGCCAGCAGTTTAGAGGGGGCGAGGGAGCAGTACTTC. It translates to CASSLEGAREQYF.

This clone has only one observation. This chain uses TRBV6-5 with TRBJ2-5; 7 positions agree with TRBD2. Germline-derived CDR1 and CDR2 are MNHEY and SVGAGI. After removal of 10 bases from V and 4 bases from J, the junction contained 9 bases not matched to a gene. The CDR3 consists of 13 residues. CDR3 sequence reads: CATLERGVETQYF. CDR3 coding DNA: TGTGCCACCCTGGAGCGGGGAGTAGAGACCCAGTACTTC.

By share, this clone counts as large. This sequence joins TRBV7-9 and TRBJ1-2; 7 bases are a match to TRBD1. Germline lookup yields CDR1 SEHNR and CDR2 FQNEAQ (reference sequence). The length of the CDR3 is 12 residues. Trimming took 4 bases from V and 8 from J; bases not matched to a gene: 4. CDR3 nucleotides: TGTGCCAGCAGCTCTGGACAGGCAGGCTACACCTTC. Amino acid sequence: CASSSGQAGYTF.

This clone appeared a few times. This CDR3 is CASSLARSGRKGGEQFF. For the CDR3, the DNA is TGTGCCAGCAGCTTGGCCCGAAGCGGGAGGAAGGGGGGTGAGCAGTTCTTC. The chain joins TRBV7-2 to TRBJ2-1; 9 bases fit TRBD2. J gave up 9 bases and V 3 bases, and 15 bases lay outside the gene matches. This CDR3 is 17 amino acids long. Germline values: CDR1 SGHTA, CDR2 FQGNSA.

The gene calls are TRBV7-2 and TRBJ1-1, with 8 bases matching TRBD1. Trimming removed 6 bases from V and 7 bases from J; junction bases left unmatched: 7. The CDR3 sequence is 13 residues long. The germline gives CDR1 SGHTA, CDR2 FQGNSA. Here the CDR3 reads CASRDDRGLEAFF. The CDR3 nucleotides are TGTGCCAGCAGGGATGACAGGGGTCTTGAAGCTTTCTTT.

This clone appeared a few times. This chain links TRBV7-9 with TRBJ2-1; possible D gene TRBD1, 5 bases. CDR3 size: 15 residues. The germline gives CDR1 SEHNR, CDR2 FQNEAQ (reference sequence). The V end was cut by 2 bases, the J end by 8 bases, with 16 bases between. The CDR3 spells CASSLSIGVVYEQFF. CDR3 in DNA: TGTGCCAGCAGCTTAAGTATAGGGGTGGTCTATGAGCAGTTCTTC.

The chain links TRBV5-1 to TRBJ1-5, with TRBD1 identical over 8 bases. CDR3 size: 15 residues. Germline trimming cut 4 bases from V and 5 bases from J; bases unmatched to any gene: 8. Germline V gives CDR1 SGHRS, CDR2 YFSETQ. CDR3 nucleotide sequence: TGCGCCAGCAGCGCCGGACAGGGCGGGGATCAGCCCCAGCATTTT. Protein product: CASSAGQGGDQPQHF.

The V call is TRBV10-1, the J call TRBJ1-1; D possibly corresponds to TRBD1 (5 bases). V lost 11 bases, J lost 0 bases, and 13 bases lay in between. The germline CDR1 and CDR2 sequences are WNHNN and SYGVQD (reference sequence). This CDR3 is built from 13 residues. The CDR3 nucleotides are TGCGCCGCTGCGGGGGGGATGAACACTGAAGCTTTCTTT. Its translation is CAAAGGMNTEAFF.

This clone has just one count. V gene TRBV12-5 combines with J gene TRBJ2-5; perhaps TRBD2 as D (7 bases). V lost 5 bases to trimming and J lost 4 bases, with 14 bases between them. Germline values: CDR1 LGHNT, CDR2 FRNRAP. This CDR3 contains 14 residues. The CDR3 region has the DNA TGTGCTAGTGGTACCCTAGGGGGGGCAGAGACCCAGTACTTC. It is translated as CASGTLGGAETQYF.

CDR3 sequence (DNA): TGTGCCTGGAGTAGACAGGGAAACACTGAAGCTTTCTTT. Protein sequence: CAWSRQGNTEAFF. The chain carries TRBV30 and TRBJ1-1; 7 bases line up with TRBD1. This CDR3 spans 13 amino acids. Germline V lookup: CDR1 GTSNPN, CDR2 SVGIG (reference sequence). The junction had 2 bases not matched to a gene; V was cut back by 2 bases and J by 2 bases.

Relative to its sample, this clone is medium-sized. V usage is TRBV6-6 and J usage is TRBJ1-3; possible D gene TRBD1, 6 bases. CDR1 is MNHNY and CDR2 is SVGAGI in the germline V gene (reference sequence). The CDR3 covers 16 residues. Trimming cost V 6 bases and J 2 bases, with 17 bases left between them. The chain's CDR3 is CASSPAWGGTGNTIYF. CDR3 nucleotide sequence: TGTGCCAGCAGCCCAGCTTGGGGGGGCACTGGAAACACCATATATTTT.

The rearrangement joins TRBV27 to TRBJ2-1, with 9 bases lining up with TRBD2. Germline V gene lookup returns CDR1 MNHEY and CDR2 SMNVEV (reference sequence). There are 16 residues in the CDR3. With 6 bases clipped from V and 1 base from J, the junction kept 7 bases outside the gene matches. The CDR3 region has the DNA TGTGCCAGCAGCCTGAATAGCGGGAGTTCCTACAATGAGCAGTTCTTC. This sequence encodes CASSLNSGSSYNEQFF.

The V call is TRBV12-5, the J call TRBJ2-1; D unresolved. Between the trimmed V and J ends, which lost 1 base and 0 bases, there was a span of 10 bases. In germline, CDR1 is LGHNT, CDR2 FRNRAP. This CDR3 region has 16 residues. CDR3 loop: CASGLGYKVSYNEQFF. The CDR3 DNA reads TGTGCTAGTGGTTTGGGGTACAAAGTCTCCTACAATGAGCAGTTCTTC. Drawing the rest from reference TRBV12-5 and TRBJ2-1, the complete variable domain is DARVTQTPRHKVTEMGQEVTMRCQPILGHNTVFWYRQTMMQGLELLAYFRNRAPLDDSGMPKDRFSAEMPDATLATLKIQPSEPRDSAVYFCASGLGYKVSYNEQFFGPGTRLTVL.

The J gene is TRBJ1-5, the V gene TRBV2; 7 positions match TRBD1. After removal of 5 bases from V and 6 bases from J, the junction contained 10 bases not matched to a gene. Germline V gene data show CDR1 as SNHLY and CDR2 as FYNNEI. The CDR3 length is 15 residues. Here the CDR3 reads CASSRTGAIGQPQHF. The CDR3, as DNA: TGTGCCAGCAGTCGCACAGGGGCGATCGGTCAGCCCCAGCATTTT.